This T cell receptor (beta chain) was retrieved from a study of cytomegalovirus exposure and HLA in healthy donors (dated by TCRdb to between 2016 and 2019). Notes on the research overall: An earlier analysis of under 600 of the donors reported 250 to 350 Gb of sequence data and 117 million unique TCR beta sequences from 150 million to 200 million T cells. The T cell repertoires of 550 to 850 subjects were profiled by immunosequencing and related to cytomegalovirus serostatus. Besides the first cohort of hundreds of subjects, a separate validation cohort made up of 95 to 150 different subjects was used. The later analysis used no new phenotypic data to find candidate immune exposures, relying instead on TCR beta sequences and their occurrence across donors. Every discovery cohort repertoire had been produced on one sequencing platform. The aim of the study was to test whether cataloging public T cell receptors could identify signatures of past pathogen exposure. Genome-wide SNP genotypes for about three fifths of the roughly 670 donors were used in a later genetic analysis, which treated that subset as a discovery cohort. Among 398 genotyped donors of the cohort, an average of approximately 240,000 unique TCR beta nucleotide sequences was sequenced per donor, of which 15% to 20% were non-productive. The number of donors typed differed by locus, with roughly 620-630 for A, B, C, DRB1 and DQB1, around 500 for DQA1, some 570 for DPA1, and roughly 450 for DPB1. An early release that covered approximately 600 HLA-typed donors contained about 300 gigabases of sequencing data and approximately 85 million unique TCR sequences. About five DR-DQ haplotypes were handled as single units for association and clustering because linkage in the cohort was strong. A later analysis re-examined previously published TCR beta repertoires from roughly 720 donors and added high-resolution HLA genotyping to investigate patterns of TCR occurrence. Among the roughly 400 genotyped donors, under 90% belonged to the genetic ancestry cluster associated with self-reported Caucasian donors. To predict cytomegalovirus infection status, the study combined high-throughput TCR immunosequencing, statistical association of individual TCRs with disease status, and machine learning. Class I and class II HLA loci were covered by the typing at four-digit resolution. In an earlier analysis of roughly 540 of the donors, high-throughput TCR beta sequencing was used to judge whether each TCR beta V gene segment behaved as functional or pseudogenic. Donor age, sex, ethnicity and CMV serostatus were compiled together with the repertoire data. The paper as a whole reports these results and caveats: A later analysis associated about 16,000 TCR beta sequences with specific HLA alleles at a false discovery rate of 0.05. According to a later analysis, parvovirus B19, influenza, CMV and Epstein-Barr virus appeared linked to several top co-occurrence clusters. Because some donors lacked HLA typing at each locus, the association tests relied only on the typed subset. A later analysis found that HLA-associated TCR beta chains were more clonally expanded and had lower generation probabilities than equally common non-associated chains. According to the authors, the approach could potentially be generalized to other disease states and immunological phenotypes. A further reported finding was that TCR beta sequences accurately predicted the HLA-A and HLA-B alleles for most subjects in the first cohort. A cluster of highly shared sequence variants was judged likely to represent a technical artifact of the sequencing pipeline. Roughly uniform sequencing depth across donors was assumed in presence/absence analyses, although this assumption may not hold. In a later analysis, the rate of TCR association differed among HLA loci, with DRB1 alleles having the most associated TCRs and HLA-C alleles having the fewest. The study gave a list of roughly 150 TCR beta chains associated with cytomegalovirus. A few of the identified cytomegalovirus-associated TCR beta chains were confirmed in vitro to be specific for cytomegalovirus antigens. Only TCR beta chains were sequenced in this cohort, and the absence of alpha or paired-chain data limited detectable features. A later genetic analysis reported fewer N-insertions in productive TCRs among donors in an Asian-associated ancestry cluster than the approximately 670-donor mean. Assigning TCR associations to individual alleles was difficult when HLA alleles, especially DR and DQ, strongly co-occurred. An association between a missense DCLRE1C variant and V-gene and J-gene trimming of TCR beta chains was found in a later genetic analysis and replicated in an independent cohort. Because the 87-base-pair reads could not distinguish some IMGT-functional V segments, including TRBV6-2 and TRBV6-3, those segments were excluded. For the cohort, immune exposure information was limited to CMV serostatus. The classifier was reported to diagnose cytomegalovirus status with high specificity and sensitivity in both the original cohort and the validation cohort. Correlated functional status among segregating V segments might reflect linkage disequilibrium, but an unknown experimental factor could not be ruled out. While some public TCRs were present in many individuals, most TCR sequences turned up only very rarely across donors. Broadly in line with IMGT annotations, most TCR beta V segments showed up in productive rearrangements about 87% or about 30% of the time in an earlier analysis of 587 of the donors. According to a later analysis, most CMV-associated TCR beta chains appeared to be HLA-restricted, and the HLA associations seemed to be driven largely by CMV exposure. Because counts were too low, about 15 rarely observed V segments, including chromosome 9 orphons, were left out of the earlier analysis of approximately 500 of the donors.

The cohort was made up of approximately 670 healthy bone marrow donors. At the time of sampling, every cohort member was nominally healthy, though immune exposures that went unrecorded were likely present. The donor tested CMV seronegative and was one of the 352 seronegative cohort members. Each donor provided a peripheral blood sample, and peripheral blood mononuclear cells were used for TCR beta sequencing. The Qiagen DNeasy Blood Extraction Kit was used to extract genomic DNA from the blood cell samples. V and J lose 0 bases and 0 bases, and a span of 10 bases separates them. CDR1 and CDR2 were assigned from the germline V gene as SGDLS and YYNGEE. From its cysteine to its phenylalanine, the CDR3 spans 15 amino acids. CDR3 DNA is the only sequence kept; it has 45 bases, read in frame from the first base. Details on this clone: Its recognized antigen is unknown. No clone much larger than this one lies a single base away; base qualities are absent.

Library preparation employed the immunoSEQ multiplex PCR assay. For the multiplex PCR, a mixture combining 60 forward primers for TCR Vbeta segments and 13 reverse primers for TCR Jbeta segments was used. A multiplex PCR assay on genomic DNA amplified the CDR3 region of rearranged TCR beta genes. On the Illumina HiSeq System, the amplified TCR beta libraries were sequenced as 87-base-pair reads. The authors' analysis ran thus. A later analysis counted tens of millions of unique TCR beta chains across the 550 to 800 repertoires, and 10 million to 12 million of these chains were shared by at least two donors. To remove PCR and sequencing errors, raw reads were error-corrected and collapsed into unique sequences using a nearest-neighbor algorithm that merged closely related sequences. To assign V, D and J gene segments, CDR3 sequences were aligned to IMGT reference sequences. For a sequence to be retained, at least a six-nucleotide match to both a V gene segment and a J gene segment was required. A rearrangement counted as productive if the CDR3 had no stop codons and remained in frame with V and J, and every other rearrangement counted as non-productive. Following IMGT convention, CDR3 was defined as the stretch from the second conserved V-encoded cysteine up to the conserved J-encoded phenylalanine. In an earlier analysis of around 600 of the donors, sequences lacking an unambiguous match to a single V gene segment were excluded. In an earlier analysis of a few hundred of the donors, a V segment was called functional when productive rearrangements were above 56.7%, and segregating when the standard deviation between donors exceeded 5%. A statistical classification framework was built to diagnose cytomegalovirus status from the catalog of TCR beta chain sequences. V and J gene assignment, in a later analysis, came from comparing TCR nucleotide sequences with IMGT/GENE-DB human TR gene sequences. A later analysis assigned CDR3 sequences and most-parsimonious VDJ recombination scenarios with the TCRdist pipeline. In a later analysis, each TCR beta chain was defined by its CDR3 amino acid sequence together with its V-gene family, and reads without a unique V-gene family were excluded. A later analysis removed 592 highly shared, low-generation-probability nucleotide sequences to deal with suspected cross-contamination and a sequencing artifact. In a later analysis, a clonal expansion index was calculated for each public chain from normalized within-repertoire ranks of inferred template counts. A later analysis computed generation probabilities with a VDJ recombination model fitted to out-of-frame rearrangements, and checked the results against IGoR. A later analysis scored TCR-TCR, TCR-HLA and TCR-CMV co-occurrence with hypergeometric tests, applying a repertoire-size bias correction to TCR pairs. A later analysis estimated false discovery rates by permuting HLA or CMV assignments 20 times. In a later analysis, co-occurring TCRs were grouped using DBSCAN, and TCRdist sequence similarity was added for clustering within HLA-allele-positive subsets. Co-occurrence clustering excluded repertoires with fewer than 30,000 or more than 120,000 public chains, plus five with anomalous nucleotide sharing. In TCRdb, the immuneACCESS table is reduced to in-frame sequences with V and J assigned. These tables do not hold every clone; where another copy was compared, an unresolved V gene accounts for under half, and the others remain unexplained. D and trimming come from the DNA, and the V and J calls and clone size come from that table. The sample table contains 100,000 or so clones; only one count was recorded for roughly three quarters of them. The top ten clonotypes cover 5.6% of the sample.

The sequenced sample consisted of PBMCs. Recombination linked TRBV9 to TRBJ2-7, and TRBD1 may be the D gene, going by 5 matching bases. The sequence was obtained from a male donor in good health and CMV-seronegative. Here is the DNA: TGTGCCAGCAGCGTAGATGACGGACACTCCTACGAGCAGTACTTC. Its protein product is CASSVDDGHSYEQYF. Outside the CDR3, residues come from the reference TRBV9 and TRBJ2-7 proteins, so the full variable domain is: DSGVTQTPKHLITATGQRVTLRCSPRSGDLSVYWYQQSLDQGLQFLIQYYNGEERAKGNILERFSAQQFPDLHSELNLSSLELGDSALYFCASSVDDGHSYEQYFGPGTRLTVT.